Shown below are 14 T cell receptor beta chains from a single sample sequenced in a study of blood T cell repertoires in COVID-19. The table came from immunoSEQ multiplex PCR; TCRdb's copy has only in-frame clones and leaves some out. The sample records around 250,000 clones, approximately 86% being singletons. The sequencing input was PBMCs or T cells enriched from blood (not recorded which). These receptor sequences come from a woman aged 45-65 years who had recovered from COVID-19.

The V and J genes are TRBV4-2 and TRBJ1-1; TRBD1 matches at 9 bases. This CDR3 spans 14 amino acids. Germline CDR1 is LGHNA and CDR2 is YNFKEQ. Trimming took 6 bases from V and 4 from J; bases not matched to a gene: 6. CDR3 nucleotide sequence: TGTGCCAGCAGTCTACAGGGGGCGCGCACTGAAGCTTTCTTT. Its protein product is CASSLQGARTEAFF.

The V call is TRBV5-1, the J call TRBJ1-4; 7 positions agree with TRBD1. J gave up 7 bases and V 6 bases, and 12 bases lay outside the gene matches. Per germline, CDR1 SGHRS and CDR2 YFSETQ. There are 15 residues in the CDR3. The DNA for the CDR3 is TGCGCCAGCACCCCCCAGGGGGGTAGTAGTGAAAAACTGTTTTTT. Its translation is CASTPQGGSSEKLFF.

In the case of this clone: The junction and the germline gene differ at one end; a read error may be behind it. V and J are TRBV10-1 and TRBJ2-3; the D gene is possibly TRBD2 (6 bases). Germline loops: CDR1 WNHNN, CDR2 SYGVQD (reference sequence). There are 19 residues in the CDR3. The CDR3 spells CASNHSPGVRTCSTDTQYF. Written as DNA, the CDR3 is TGCGCGAGCAATCACAGCCCGGGGGTGAGGACGTGTAGCACAGATACGCAGTATTTT.

A word on this clone: An end of the junction differs from the germline gene, which may be a read error. The chain couples TRBV9 to TRBJ1-4; TRBD1 matches at 7 bases. The CDR3 is made up of 12 amino acids. The germline V gene has CDR1 SGDLS and CDR2 YYNGEE. The CDR3 sequence: CASSVRLGQRGF. For the CDR3, the DNA is TGTGCCAGCAGCGTACGTTTGGGACAGAGGGGATTT.

The V call is TRBV18, the J call TRBJ2-7; 9 bases match TRBD2. Germline V lookup: CDR1 KGHSH, CDR2 LQKENI. V gave up 6 bases and J gave up 6 bases; unmatched junction bases: 12. The CDR3 has 15 residues. The CDR3 DNA is TGTGCCAGCTCCCCATTAGCTCTAGCGGGATTCGAGCAGTACTTC. Protein: CASSPLALAGFEQYF.

The chain uses TRBV7-2 and TRBJ2-7, with D possibly being TRBD2 (6 bases). The V end was cut by 0 bases, the J end by 0 bases, with 9 bases between. CDR1 is SGHTA and CDR2 is FQGNSA in the germline V gene. The CDR3 extends over 15 amino acids. CDR3 amino acids: CASSLARDGSYEQYF. CDR3 in DNA: TGTGCCAGCAGCTTAGCGCGGGACGGCTCCTACGAGCAGTACTTC.

This chain uses TRBV7-8 with TRBJ2-1, with 7 bases that match TRBD2. The CDR3 extends over 20 amino acids. The J segment lost 0 bases and the V segment lost 1 base, leaving 15 bases of the junction unmatched. CDR1 is SGHVS, CDR2 FQNEAQ, per germline. CDR3 in amino acids: CASSLVRWEGLLTSYNEQFF. The CDR3 DNA sequence: TGTGCCAGCAGCTTAGTTAGGTGGGAGGGCTTGTTGACCTCCTACAATGAGCAGTTCTTC.

This rearrangement joins TRBV19 to TRBJ1-4; D ambiguous. CDR1 and CDR2 from the germline V gene are LNHDA and SQIVND (reference sequence). This CDR3 region has 15 residues. The germline V and J ends were trimmed by 1 base and 4 bases, with 10 bases remaining between them. The CDR3: CASSIGGRINEKLFF. CDR3 coding DNA: TGTGCCAGTAGTATAGGTGGCAGAATTAATGAAAAACTGTTTTTT.

The chain carries TRBV18 and TRBJ2-7; D is perhaps TRBD2 (6 bases). This CDR3 has 15 residues. Trimming took 3 bases from V and 2 from J, leaving 14 bases between them. The germline gives CDR1 KGHSH, CDR2 LQKENI. The CDR3 sequence is CASSPEGQGTYEQYF. The CDR3 region has the DNA TGTGCCAGCTCACCGGAGGGCCAGGGCACCTACGAGCAGTACTTC.

The chain uses TRBV18 and TRBJ1-3; 9 bases line up with TRBD1. CDR1 and CDR2 from the germline V gene are KGHSH and LQKENI. CDR3 size: 16 residues. Trimming removed 6 bases from V and 2 bases from J; junction bases left unmatched: 8. The CDR3 spells CASSLNTGGPGNTIYF. The CDR3 nucleotides are TGTGCCAGCTCCCTTAACACAGGGGGCCCTGGAAACACCATATATTTT.

The genes are TRBV5-1 and TRBJ1-4; no clear D. V lost 2 bases, J lost 2 bases, and 7 bases lay in between. The germline V gene has CDR1 SGHRS and CDR2 YFSETQ. This CDR3 is built from 14 residues. The CDR3 region is CASSFYETNEKLFF. The CDR3 nucleotides are TGCGCCAGCAGCTTTTATGAGACTAATGAAAAACTGTTTTTT.

The chain is built from TRBV2 and TRBJ2-1, with 9 bases lining up with TRBD1. Germline CDR1 SNHLY, CDR2 FYNNEI. The CDR3 covers 14 residues. V shed 6 bases, J shed 9 bases, and the junction held 9 bases outside the gene matches. The CDR3, as DNA: TGTGCCAGCAGCCGGGGGACAGGGTCGGTTGAGCAGTTCTTC. This encodes CASSRGTGSVEQFF. Full variable domain (outside the CDR3, taken from reference TRBV2 and TRBJ2-1): EPEVTQTPSHQVTQMGQEVILRCVPISNHLYFYWYRQILGQKVEFLVSFYNNEISEKSEIFDDQFSVERPDGSNFTLKIRSTKLEDSAMYFCASSRGTGSVEQFFGPGTRLTVL.

The chain combines TRBV5-1 with TRBJ1-2, with 10 bases that match TRBD1. Germline loops: CDR1 SGHRS, CDR2 YFSETQ. V shed 2 bases, J shed 5 bases, and the junction held 18 bases outside the gene matches. This CDR3 is 19 amino acids long. The CDR3 sequence: CASSLVPLGDRGPLYGYTF. The CDR3 nucleotides read TGCGCCAGCAGCTTAGTACCCTTGGGGGACAGGGGCCCCTTATATGGCTACACCTTC. Filled out from reference TRBV5-1 and TRBJ1-2, the complete variable domain reads KAGVTQTPRYLIKTRGQQVTLSCSPISGHRSVSWYQQTPGQGLQFLFEYFSETQRNKGNFPGRFSGRQFSNSRSEMNVSTLELGDSALYLCASSLVPLGDRGPLYGYTFGSGTRLTVV.

This chain links TRBV30 with TRBJ1-1; TRBD1 aligns across 9 bases. The germline CDR1 and CDR2 sequences are GTSNPN and SVGIG (reference sequence). The CDR3 contains 17 residues. V was clipped by 3 bases and J by 6 bases; unmatched bases: 17. The CDR3 here is CAWSNLQGARAKSEAFF. For the CDR3, the DNA is TGTGCCTGGAGCAACCTACAGGGGGCCCGAGCGAAGTCTGAAGCTTTCTTT.